This TCR beta chain is from a study of early T cells in non-severe SARS-CoV-2 infection. This clonotype came up many times. TCRdb passed the 5' RACE reads through MiXCR, listing each CDR3 protein once. There are about 30,000 distinct CDR3 sequences in the sample; 5% to 5.5% occur only once, and 3.5% lies in the top ten. Germline V gene lookup returns CDR1 LGHNT and CDR2 FRNRAP. The CDR3 covers 15 residues. V was pared by 9 bases and J by 0 bases, with 8 bases of the junction left unmatched. The receptor's source is an adult who was a healthcare worker with PCR-confirmed SARS-CoV-2 infection or an uninfected control (not recorded which). The chain has TRBV12-5 and TRBJ1-3; 7 positions match TRBD1. The specimen was whole blood. The CDR3: CASSAGTVSGNTIYF. CDR3 coding DNA: TGTGCTAGCAGCGCCGGGACAGTCTCTGGAAACACCATATATTTT.